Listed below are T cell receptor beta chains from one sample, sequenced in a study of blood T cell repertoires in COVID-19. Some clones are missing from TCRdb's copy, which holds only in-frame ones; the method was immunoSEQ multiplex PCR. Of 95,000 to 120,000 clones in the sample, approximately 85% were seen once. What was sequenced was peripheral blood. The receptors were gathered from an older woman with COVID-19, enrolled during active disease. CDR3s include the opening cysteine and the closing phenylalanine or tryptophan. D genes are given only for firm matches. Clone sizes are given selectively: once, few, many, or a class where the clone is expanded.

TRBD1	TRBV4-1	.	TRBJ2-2	TGCGCCAGCAGCCCTCCCCGGGACAGGGGTGACACCGGGGAGCTGTTTTTT	CASSPPRDRGDTGELFF
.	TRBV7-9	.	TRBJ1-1	TGTGCCAGCAGCTTAGTTAGCCCTAACACTGAAGCTTTCTTT	CASSLVSPNTEAFF
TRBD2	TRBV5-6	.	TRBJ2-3	TGTGCCAGCAGCTTAGGACTAGCGGCAAGCACAGATACGCAGTATTTT	CASSLGLAASTDTQYF
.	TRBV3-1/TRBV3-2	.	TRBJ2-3	TGTGCCAGCAGCCTTAGTTCTGATACGCAGTATTTT	CASSLSSDTQYF
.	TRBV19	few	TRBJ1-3	TGTGCCAGTAGAAGTCCAGGGGCTGGAAACACCATATATTTT	CASRSPGAGNTIYF
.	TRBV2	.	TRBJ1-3	TGTGCCAGCAGTAAAGGAGGCAGGGCCGGAAACACCATATATTTT	CASSKGGRAGNTIYF
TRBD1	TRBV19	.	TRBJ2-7	TGTGCCAGTAGCCGGACAGGGGGGTACTACGAGCAGTACTTC	CASSRTGGYYEQYF
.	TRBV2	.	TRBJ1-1	TGTGGATACAGGGACCTGAACACTGAAGCTTTCTTT	CGYRDLNTEAFF
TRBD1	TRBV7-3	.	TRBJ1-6	TGTGCCAGCAGCTTCGGGGACAGGAGAAATTCACCCCTCCACTTT	CASSFGDRRNSPLHF
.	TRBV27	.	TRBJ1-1	TGTGCCAGCCGTGACATAGGGGACACTGAAGCTTTCTTT	CASRDIGDTEAFF
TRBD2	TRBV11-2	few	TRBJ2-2	TGTGCCAGCAGCTCCTCGGGACTAGCGGGGATGAACACCGGGGAGCTGTTTTTT	CASSSSGLAGMNTGELFF
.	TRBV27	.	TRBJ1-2	TGTGCCAGCAGAATCCACCGGGTAGGGGGCTATGGCTACACCTTC	CASRIHRVGGYGYTF
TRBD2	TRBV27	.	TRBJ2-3	TGTGCCAGCAGTTTATGGGGACTAGTCACAGATACGCAGTATTTT	CASSLWGLVTDTQYF
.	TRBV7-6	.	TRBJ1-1	TGTGCCAGCAGCTTAGGATGGGGCGGGGCTATCGGCACTGAAGCTTTCTTT	CASSLGWGGAIGTEAFF
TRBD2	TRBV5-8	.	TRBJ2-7	TGTGCCAGCAGCTTGTATATTGGGACTAGCGGACTCTCCTACGAGCAGTACTTC	CASSLYIGTSGLSYEQYF
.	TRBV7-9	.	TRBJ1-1	TGTGCCAGCAGCTTAGTGGCAGGAGAAGCTTTCTTT	CASSLVAGEAFF
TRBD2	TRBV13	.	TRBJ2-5	TGTGCCAGCAGCTGGCCCCGAGGCGGGGGTGCGGCCCAGTACTTC	CASSWPRGGGAAQYF
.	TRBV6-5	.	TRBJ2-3	TGTGCCAGCTCGTCCGGGAATGGTGCAGATACGCAGTATTTT	CASSSGNGADTQYF
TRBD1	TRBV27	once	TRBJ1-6	TGTGCCAGCAGTTTAATCCCTCCCGGGACAGGGGGTTCACCCCTCCACTTT	CASSLIPPGTGGSPLHF
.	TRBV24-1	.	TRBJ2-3	TGTGCCGCCCAAGGGGCCACAGATACGCAGTATTTT	CAAQGATDTQYF
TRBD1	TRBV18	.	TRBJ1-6	TGTGCCAGCTCACCCCTCCGGGACAGGGGAAGGAGCTCCTATAATTCACCCCTCCACTTT	CASSPLRDRGRSSYNSPLHF
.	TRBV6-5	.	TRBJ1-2	TGTGCCAGCTCCCCCGCCGGGGGTGGCTACACCTTC	CASSPAGGGYTF